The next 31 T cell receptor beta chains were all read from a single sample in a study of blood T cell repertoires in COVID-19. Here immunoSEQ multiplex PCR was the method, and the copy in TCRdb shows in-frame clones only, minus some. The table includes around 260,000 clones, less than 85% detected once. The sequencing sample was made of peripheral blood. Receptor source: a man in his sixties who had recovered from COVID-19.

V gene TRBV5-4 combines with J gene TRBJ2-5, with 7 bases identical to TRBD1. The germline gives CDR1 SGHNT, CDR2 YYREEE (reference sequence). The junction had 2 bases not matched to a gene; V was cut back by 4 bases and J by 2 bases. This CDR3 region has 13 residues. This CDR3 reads CASSVGQQETQYF. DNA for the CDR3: TGTGCCAGCAGCGTGGGACAGCAAGAGACCCAGTACTTC.

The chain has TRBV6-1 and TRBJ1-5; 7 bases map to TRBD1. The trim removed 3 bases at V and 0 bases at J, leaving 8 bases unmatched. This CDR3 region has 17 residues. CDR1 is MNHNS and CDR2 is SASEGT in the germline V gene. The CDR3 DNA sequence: TGTGCCAGCAGTGATCGAGGCAGGGGGAATAGCAATCAGCCCCAGCATTTT. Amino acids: CASSDRGRGNSNQPQHF.

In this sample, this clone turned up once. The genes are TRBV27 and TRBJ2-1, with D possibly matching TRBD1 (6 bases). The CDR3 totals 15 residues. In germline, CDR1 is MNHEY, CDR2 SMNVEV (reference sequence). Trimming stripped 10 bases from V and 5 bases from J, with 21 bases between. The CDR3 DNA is TGTGCCACCTTCGCCGGGACACCGAGGGACAATGAGCAGTTCTTC. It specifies CATFAGTPRDNEQFF.

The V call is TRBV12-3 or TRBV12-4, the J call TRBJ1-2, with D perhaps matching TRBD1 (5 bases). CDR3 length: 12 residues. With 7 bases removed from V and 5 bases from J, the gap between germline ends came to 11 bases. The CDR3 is CASTSGGYGYTF. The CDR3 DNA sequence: TGTGCCAGCACCTCTGGGGGGTATGGCTACACCTTC.

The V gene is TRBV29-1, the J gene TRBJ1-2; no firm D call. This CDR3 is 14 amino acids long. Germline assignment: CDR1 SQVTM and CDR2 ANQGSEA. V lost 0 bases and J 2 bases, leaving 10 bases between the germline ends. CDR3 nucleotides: TGCAGCGTTGAAGAACGTAGCCAGAACTATGGCTACACCTTC. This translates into CSVEERSQNYGYTF.

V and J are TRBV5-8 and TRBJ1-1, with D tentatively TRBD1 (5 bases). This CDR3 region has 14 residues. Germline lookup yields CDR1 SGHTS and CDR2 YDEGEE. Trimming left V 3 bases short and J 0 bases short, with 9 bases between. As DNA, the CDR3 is TGTGCCAGCAGCTGGGGCCGCATGAACACTGAAGCTTTCTTT. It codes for CASSWGRMNTEAFF.

DNA for the CDR3: TGTGCCAGCTCCCTCGGGACAGGCACCTACAATGAGCAGTTCTTC. Protein sequence: CASSLGTGTYNEQFF. The chain combines TRBV18 with TRBJ2-1, with 8 bases matching TRBD1. The CDR3 totals 15 residues. V lost 6 bases, J lost 2 bases, and 6 bases stayed unmatched. Germline lookup yields CDR1 KGHSH and CDR2 LQKENI.

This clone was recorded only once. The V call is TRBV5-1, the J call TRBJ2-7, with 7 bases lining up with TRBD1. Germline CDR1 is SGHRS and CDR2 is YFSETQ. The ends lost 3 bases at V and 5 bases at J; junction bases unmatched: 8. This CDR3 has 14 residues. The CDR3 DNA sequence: TGCGCCAGCAGCTCCCAGGACAGGCGGCACGAGCAGTACTTC. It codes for CASSSQDRRHEQYF. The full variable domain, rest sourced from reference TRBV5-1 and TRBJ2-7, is KAGVTQTPRYLIKTRGQQVTLSCSPISGHRSVSWYQQTPGQGLQFLFEYFSETQRNKGNFPGRFSGRQFSNSRSEMNVSTLELGDSALYLCASSSQDRRHEQYFGPGTRLTVT.

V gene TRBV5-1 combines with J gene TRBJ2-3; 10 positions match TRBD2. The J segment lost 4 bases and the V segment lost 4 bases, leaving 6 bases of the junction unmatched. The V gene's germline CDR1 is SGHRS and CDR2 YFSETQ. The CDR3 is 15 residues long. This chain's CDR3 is CASSRSGGAADTQYF. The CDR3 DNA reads TGCGCCAGCAGCAGGAGCGGGGGGGCGGCAGATACGCAGTATTTT. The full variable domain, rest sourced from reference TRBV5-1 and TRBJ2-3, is KAGVTQTPRYLIKTRGQQVTLSCSPISGHRSVSWYQQTPGQGLQFLFEYFSETQRNKGNFPGRFSGRQFSNSRSEMNVSTLELGDSALYLCASSRSGGAADTQYFGPGTRLTVL.

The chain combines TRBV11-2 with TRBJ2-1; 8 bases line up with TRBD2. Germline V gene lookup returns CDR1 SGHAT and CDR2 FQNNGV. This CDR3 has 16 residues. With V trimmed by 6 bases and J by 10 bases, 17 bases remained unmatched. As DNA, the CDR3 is TGTGCCAGCAGTTCCGCGAGCGGGAGTCAGTTTAGGGAGCAGTTCTTC. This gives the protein CASSSASGSQFREQFF.

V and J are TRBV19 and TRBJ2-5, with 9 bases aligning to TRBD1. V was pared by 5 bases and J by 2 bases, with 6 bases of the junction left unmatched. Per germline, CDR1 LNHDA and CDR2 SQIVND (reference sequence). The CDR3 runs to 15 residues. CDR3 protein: CASSRTGTGQETQYF. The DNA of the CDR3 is TGTGCCAGTAGTCGAACCGGGACAGGGCAAGAGACCCAGTACTTC.

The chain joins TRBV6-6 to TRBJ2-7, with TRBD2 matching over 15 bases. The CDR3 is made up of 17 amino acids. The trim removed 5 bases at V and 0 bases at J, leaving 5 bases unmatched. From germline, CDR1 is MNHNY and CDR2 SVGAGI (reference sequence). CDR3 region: CASSPLGLAGGSYEQYF. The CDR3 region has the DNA TGTGCCAGCAGTCCCCTGGGACTAGCGGGGGGCTCCTACGAGCAGTACTTC.

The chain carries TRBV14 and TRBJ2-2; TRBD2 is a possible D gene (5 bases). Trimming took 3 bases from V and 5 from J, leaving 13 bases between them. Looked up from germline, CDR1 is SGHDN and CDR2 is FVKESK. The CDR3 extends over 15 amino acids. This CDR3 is CASSQVVVATGELFF. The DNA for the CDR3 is TGTGCCAGCAGCCAGGTTGTAGTAGCGACCGGGGAGCTGTTTTTT.

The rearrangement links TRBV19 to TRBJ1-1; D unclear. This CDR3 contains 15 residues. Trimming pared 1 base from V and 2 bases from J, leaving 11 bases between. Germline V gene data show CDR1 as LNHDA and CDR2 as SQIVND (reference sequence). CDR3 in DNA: TGTGCCAGTAGTATAGTGGGGAGGGATAACACTGAAGCTTTCTTT. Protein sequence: CASSIVGRDNTEAFF.

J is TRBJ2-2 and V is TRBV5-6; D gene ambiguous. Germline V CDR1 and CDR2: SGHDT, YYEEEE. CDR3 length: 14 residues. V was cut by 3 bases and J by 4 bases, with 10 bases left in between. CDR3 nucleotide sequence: TGTGCCAGCAGCTCGACACGATTCACCGGGGAGCTGTTTTTT. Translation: CASSSTRFTGELFF.

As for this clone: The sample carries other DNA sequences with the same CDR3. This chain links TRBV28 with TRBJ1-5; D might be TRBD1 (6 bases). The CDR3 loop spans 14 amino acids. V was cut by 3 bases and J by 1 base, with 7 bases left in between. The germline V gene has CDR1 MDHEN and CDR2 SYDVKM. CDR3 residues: CASSFDRSNQPQHF. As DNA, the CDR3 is TGTGCCAGCAGTTTCGACAGGAGCAATCAGCCCCAGCATTTT.

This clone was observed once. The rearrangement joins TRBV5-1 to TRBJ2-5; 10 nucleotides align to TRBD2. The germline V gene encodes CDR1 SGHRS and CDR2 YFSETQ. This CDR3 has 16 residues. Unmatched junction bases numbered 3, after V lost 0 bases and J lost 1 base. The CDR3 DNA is TGCGCCAGCAGCTTGGGGTCTAGCGGGAGCCAAGAGACCCAGTACTTC. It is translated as CASSLGSSGSQETQYF.

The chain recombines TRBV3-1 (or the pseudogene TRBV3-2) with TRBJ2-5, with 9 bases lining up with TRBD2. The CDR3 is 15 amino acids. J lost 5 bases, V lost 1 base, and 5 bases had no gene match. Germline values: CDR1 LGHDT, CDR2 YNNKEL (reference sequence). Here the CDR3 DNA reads TGTGCCAGCAGCCAAGGCGGGGGGGGGCGCGAGACCCAGTACTTC. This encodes CASSQGGGGRETQYF.

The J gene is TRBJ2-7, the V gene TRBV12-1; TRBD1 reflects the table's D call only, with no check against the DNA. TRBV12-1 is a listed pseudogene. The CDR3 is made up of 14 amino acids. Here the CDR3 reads CASSRGQSSYEQYF. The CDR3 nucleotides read TGTGCCAGCTCTCGAGGACAGAGCTCCTACGAGCAGTACTTC.

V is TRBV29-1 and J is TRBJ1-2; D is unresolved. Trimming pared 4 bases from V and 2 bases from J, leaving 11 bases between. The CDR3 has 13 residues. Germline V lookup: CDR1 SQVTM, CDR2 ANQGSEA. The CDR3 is CSVAGRNNYGYTF. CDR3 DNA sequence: TGCAGCGTTGCAGGAAGGAACAACTATGGCTACACCTTC. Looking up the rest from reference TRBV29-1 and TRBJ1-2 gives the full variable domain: SAVISQKPSRDICQRGTSLTIQCQVDSQVTMMFWYRQQPGQSLTLIATANQGSEATYESGFVIDKFPISRPNLTFSTLTVSNMSPEDSSIYLCSVAGRNNYGYTFGSGTRLTVV.

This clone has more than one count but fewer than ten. The DNA of the CDR3 is TGTGCCAGCAGACCACGACATGGATATAGCAATCAGCCCCAGCATTTT. It is translated as CASRPRHGYSNQPQHF. The chain carries TRBV28 and TRBJ1-5, with D hard to call. Germline CDR1 and CDR2: MDHEN and SYDVKM. V shed 6 bases and J shed 0 bases, with 15 bases lying between them. The CDR3 is made up of 16 amino acids.

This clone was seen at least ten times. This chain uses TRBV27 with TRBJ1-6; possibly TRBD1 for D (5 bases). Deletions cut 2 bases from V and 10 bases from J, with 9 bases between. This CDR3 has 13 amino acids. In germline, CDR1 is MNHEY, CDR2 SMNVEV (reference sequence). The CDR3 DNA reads TGTGCCAGCAGTTTAGGGGGGGTCTCACCCCTCCACTTT. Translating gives CASSLGGVSPLHF.

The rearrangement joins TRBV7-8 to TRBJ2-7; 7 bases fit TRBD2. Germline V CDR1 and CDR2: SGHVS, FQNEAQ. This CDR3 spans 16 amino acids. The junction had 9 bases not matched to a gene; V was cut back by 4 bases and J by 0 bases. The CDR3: CASSSSGTITSYEQYF. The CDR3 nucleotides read TGTGCCAGCAGCTCGTCCGGGACTATAACCTCCTACGAGCAGTACTTC.

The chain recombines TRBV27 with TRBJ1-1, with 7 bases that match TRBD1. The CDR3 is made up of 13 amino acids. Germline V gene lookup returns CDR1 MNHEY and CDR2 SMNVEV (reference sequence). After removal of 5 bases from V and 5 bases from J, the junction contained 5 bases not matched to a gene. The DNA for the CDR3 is TGTGCCAGCAGTCACCAGGGGGATACTGAAGCTTTCTTT. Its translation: CASSHQGDTEAFF.

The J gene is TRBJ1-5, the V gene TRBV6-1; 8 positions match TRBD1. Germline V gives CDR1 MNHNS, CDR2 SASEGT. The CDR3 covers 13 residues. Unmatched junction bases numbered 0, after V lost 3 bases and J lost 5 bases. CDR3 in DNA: TGTGCCAGCAGTGACAGGGGGCATCAGCCCCAGCATTTT. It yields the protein CASSDRGHQPQHF.

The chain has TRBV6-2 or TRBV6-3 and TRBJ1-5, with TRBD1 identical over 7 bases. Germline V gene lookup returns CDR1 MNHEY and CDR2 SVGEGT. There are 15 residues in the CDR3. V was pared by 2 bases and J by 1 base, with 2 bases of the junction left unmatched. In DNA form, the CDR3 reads TGTGCCAGCAGTTACGCAGGGGGAAGCAATCAGCCCCAGCATTTT. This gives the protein CASSYAGGSNQPQHF.

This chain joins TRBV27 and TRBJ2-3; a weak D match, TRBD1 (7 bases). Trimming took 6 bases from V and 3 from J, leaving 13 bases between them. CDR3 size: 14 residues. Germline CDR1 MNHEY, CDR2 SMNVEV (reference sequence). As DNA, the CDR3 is TGTGCCAGCAGACCACAGGGGAGGACAGATACGCAGTATTTT. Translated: CASRPQGRTDTQYF.

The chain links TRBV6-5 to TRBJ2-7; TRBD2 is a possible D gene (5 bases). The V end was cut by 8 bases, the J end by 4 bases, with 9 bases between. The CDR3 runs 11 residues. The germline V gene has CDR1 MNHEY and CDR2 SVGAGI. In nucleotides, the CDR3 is TGTGCCAGCGGGAGTCCGTACGAGCAGTACTTC. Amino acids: CASGSPYEQYF.

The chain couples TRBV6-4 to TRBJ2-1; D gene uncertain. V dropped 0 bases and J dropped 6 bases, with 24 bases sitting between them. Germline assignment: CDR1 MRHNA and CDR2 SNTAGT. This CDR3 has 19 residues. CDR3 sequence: CASSDSKVSLLGRGNEQFF. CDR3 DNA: TGTGCCAGCAGTGACTCGAAAGTTTCCCTTCTTGGAAGAGGCAATGAGCAGTTCTTC.

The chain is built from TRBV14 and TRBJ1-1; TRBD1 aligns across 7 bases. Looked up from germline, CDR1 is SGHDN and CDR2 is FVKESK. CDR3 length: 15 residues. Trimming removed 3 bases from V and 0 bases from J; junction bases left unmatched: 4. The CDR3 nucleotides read TGTGCCAGCAGCCAGTTGACAGGGCTGAACACTGAAGCTTTCTTT. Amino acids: CASSQLTGLNTEAFF.

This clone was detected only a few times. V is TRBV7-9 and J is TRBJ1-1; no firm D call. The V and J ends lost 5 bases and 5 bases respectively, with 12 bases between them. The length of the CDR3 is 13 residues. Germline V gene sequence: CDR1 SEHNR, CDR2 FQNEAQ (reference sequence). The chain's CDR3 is CASSLGSSTEAFF. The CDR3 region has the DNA TGTGCCAGCAGCCTAGGATCGAGTACTGAAGCTTTCTTT.